Listed here are 21 T cell receptor beta chains from one sample, sequenced in a study of shared clonotypes between healthy human individuals. Terminally differentiated effector memory CD45RA+ cells were excluded from the naive CD8 cells, which were CD45RO-negative and positively selected for CCR7. The method was immunoSEQ multiplex PCR; TCRdb's version includes in-frame clones alone and lacks a portion of them. The table records some 2,100,000 clones, just over 90% of them present only once. The sequenced sample consisted of naive CD8+ T cells from PBMCs. The receptors come from a man aged 18 to 30 in good health. Some clones in this sample may be carry-over from other donors' samples.

V gene TRBV5-6 combines with J gene TRBJ2-7, with D uncertain. The germline V and J ends were trimmed by 2 bases and 5 bases, with 8 bases remaining between them. The CDR3 runs to 12 residues. Germline values: CDR1 SGHDT, CDR2 YYEEEE. The CDR3 DNA reads as TGTGCCAGCAGCTTCGGAAGAAACGAGCAGTACTTC. This sequence encodes CASSFGRNEQYF.

The chain recombines TRBV7-9 with TRBJ2-7; tentatively, D is TRBD2 (6 bases). CDR1 SEHNR and CDR2 FQNEAQ come from the germline V gene (reference sequence). The length of the CDR3 is 13 residues. V was trimmed by 4 bases and J by 4 bases, leaving 11 bases between them. The CDR3 reads CASSWGGDYEQYF. CDR3 DNA sequence: TGTGCCAGCAGCTGGGGAGGCGATTACGAGCAGTACTTC.

CDR3 region: CASRLQVSSTDTQYF. CDR3 bases: TGTGCCAGCAGGCTACAGGTATCTAGCACAGATACGCAGTATTTT. The chain joins TRBV28 to TRBJ2-3, with D perhaps TRBD1 (5 bases). Germline V gives CDR1 MDHEN, CDR2 SYDVKM. V lost 6 bases, J lost 0 bases, and 13 bases lay in between. This CDR3 is 15 amino acids long.

This rearrangement joins TRBV18 to TRBJ2-1; D is possibly TRBD2 (6 bases). This CDR3 is 15 amino acids long. Per germline, CDR1 KGHSH and CDR2 LQKENI. V shed 6 bases and J shed 5 bases, with 17 bases lying between them. The DNA for the CDR3 is TGTGCCAGCTCGCACGGCCGGGAGAGCCACAATGAGCAGTTCTTC. Its protein is CASSHGRESHNEQFF.

The gene calls are TRBV7-9 and TRBJ2-1; no reliable D call. This CDR3 comprises 15 residues. Trimming stripped 2 bases from V and 4 bases from J, with 12 bases between. Germline V gene sequence: CDR1 SEHNR, CDR2 FQNEAQ (reference sequence). The CDR3 reads CASSLTAELYNEQFF. CDR3 sequence (DNA): TGTGCCAGCAGCTTAACGGCGGAACTTTACAATGAGCAGTTCTTC.

This rearrangement joins TRBV7-9 to TRBJ2-2, with D maybe TRBD2 (5 bases). The V end lost 5 bases, the J end lost 0 bases, and 19 bases lay between the germline ends. CDR1 and CDR2 (germline): SEHNR, FQNEAQ (reference sequence). This CDR3 region has 18 residues. The CDR3 loop reads CASSKAVWRVANTGELFF. The DNA of the CDR3 is TGTGCCAGCAGCAAAGCCGTTTGGCGGGTCGCGAACACCGGGGAGCTGTTTTTT.

This chain uses TRBV19 with TRBJ2-2; no clear D gene. Germline lookup yields CDR1 LNHDA and CDR2 SQIVND (reference sequence). The CDR3 has 17 residues. V was cut by 1 base and J by 0 bases, with 12 bases left in between. The CDR3 loop reads CASSIASWATNTGELFF. The CDR3 nucleotides are TGTGCCAGTAGTATAGCCTCGTGGGCTACGAACACCGGGGAGCTGTTTTTT.

The genes are TRBV7-2 and TRBJ1-2, with TRBD1 identical over 7 bases. This CDR3 has 16 residues. V lost 6 bases and J lost 4; bases outside the gene matches: 14. Per the germline V gene, CDR1 is SGHTA and CDR2 is FQGNSA. CDR3 DNA sequence: TGTGCCAGCAGTTACCCCACAGGGGATCCTTTCTATGGCTACACCTTC. This translates into CASSYPTGDPFYGYTF.

The chain is built from TRBV28 and TRBJ1-5, with TRBD1 identical over 7 bases. The CDR3 runs 13 residues. J lost 9 bases, V lost 7 bases, and 9 bases had no gene match. In germline, CDR1 is MDHEN, CDR2 SYDVKM. CDR3 bases: TGTGCCAGCAATTTGGGACAGATCACGCCCCAGCATTTT. Its translation: CASNLGQITPQHF. Filled out from reference TRBV28 and TRBJ1-5, the complete variable domain reads DVKVTQSSRYLVKRTGEKVFLECVQDMDHENMFWYRQDPGLGLRLIYFSYDVKMKEKGDIPEGYSVSREKKERFSLILESASTNQTSMYLCASNLGQITPQHFGDGTRLSIL.

V gene TRBV15 combines with J gene TRBJ2-1, with a weak D call TRBD2 (6 bases). Trimming shortened V by 2 bases and J by 7 bases, and 15 bases separated the two germline ends. Germline-derived CDR1 and CDR2 are LNHNV and YYDKDF (reference sequence). The CDR3 length is 15 residues. CDR3 sequence reads: CATSRLAPPANEQFF. CDR3 coding DNA: TGTGCCACCAGCAGACTAGCGCCGCCGGCGAATGAGCAGTTCTTC.

A remark on this clone: Other DNA sequences in this specimen translate into the identical CDR3. V usage is TRBV7-9 and J usage is TRBJ2-1; tentative D call: TRBD2 (5 bases). The CDR3 is 12 amino acids. The ends were cut back, 6 bases at V and 5 bases at J, with 8 bases in the middle. From germline, CDR1 is SEHNR and CDR2 FQNEAQ (reference sequence). The CDR3 region is CASRSGNNEQFF. CDR3 bases: TGTGCCAGCAGGTCCGGGAACAATGAGCAGTTCTTC.

This clone came up once. The J gene is TRBJ1-2, the V gene TRBV6-6; no firm D call. The V gene lost 2 bases and the J gene lost 6 bases, with 16 bases spanning the gap. Germline CDR1 MNHNY, CDR2 SVGAGI (reference sequence). This CDR3 is built from 15 residues. The CDR3 is CASSYNRQPLDGYTF. Here the CDR3 DNA reads TGTGCCAGCAGTTACAACCGACAACCCCTAGATGGCTACACCTTC.

The V gene is TRBV11-2, the J gene TRBJ2-7, with D maybe TRBD2 (5 bases). V gave up 6 bases and J gave up 0 bases, with 15 bases separating them. The CDR3 loop spans 15 amino acids. The germline V gene has CDR1 SGHAT and CDR2 FQNNGV. The CDR3 region is CASSLPRGVSYEQYF. The CDR3 nucleotides are TGTGCCAGCAGTTTACCTCGGGGAGTCTCCTACGAGCAGTACTTC.

The J gene is TRBJ1-3, the V gene TRBV29-1; the D gene is possibly TRBD1 (5 bases). Germline V gene sequence: CDR1 SQVTM, CDR2 ANQGSEA. Trimming pared 4 bases from V and 2 bases from J, leaving 9 bases between. This CDR3 is 13 amino acids long. CDR3 loop: CSVVPGAGNTIYF. As DNA, the CDR3 is TGCAGCGTTGTGCCGGGGGCTGGAAACACCATATATTTT.

This chain links TRBV28 with TRBJ1-3; D remains unclear. V lost 3 bases and J lost 4, with 10 bases in between. Germline-derived CDR1 and CDR2 are MDHEN and SYDVKM. This CDR3 region has 14 residues. CDR3 coding DNA: TGTGCCAGCAGTTTTACCGGCCGGGGAAACACCATATATTTT. Translation: CASSFTGRGNTIYF. The variable domain in full, completed from reference TRBV28 and TRBJ1-3, reads DVKVTQSSRYLVKRTGEKVFLECVQDMDHENMFWYRQDPGLGLRLIYFSYDVKMKEKGDIPEGYSVSREKKERFSLILESASTNQTSMYLCASSFTGRGNTIYFGEGSWLTVV.

The chain joins TRBV15 to TRBJ2-1; 8 bases are shared with TRBD2. Germline trimming cut 5 bases from V and 7 bases from J; bases unmatched to any gene: 10. The CDR3 totals 15 residues. Germline lookup yields CDR1 LNHNV and CDR2 YYDKDF (reference sequence). The CDR3 DNA sequence: TGTGCCACCAGCGCCAGGACTAGCTTGGGTAATGAGCAGTTCTTC. This sequence encodes CATSARTSLGNEQFF.

The chain joins TRBV28 to TRBJ1-3; the match to TRBD1 covers 10 bases. The junction had 7 bases not matched to a gene; V was cut back by 4 bases and J by 4 bases. CDR3 size: 16 residues. The V gene's germline CDR1 is MDHEN and CDR2 SYDVKM. CDR3 amino acids: CASSSDRGHGGNTIYF. The CDR3, as DNA: TGTGCCAGCAGTTCTGACAGGGGGCACGGAGGAAACACCATATATTTT. The variable domain in full, with the rest retrieved from reference TRBV28 and TRBJ1-3, is DVKVTQSSRYLVKRTGEKVFLECVQDMDHENMFWYRQDPGLGLRLIYFSYDVKMKEKGDIPEGYSVSREKKERFSLILESASTNQTSMYLCASSSDRGHGGNTIYFGEGSWLTVV.

The chain is built from TRBV11-2 and TRBJ2-7; D remains ambiguous. The CDR3 sequence is 14 residues long. The ends were cut back, 2 bases at V and 2 bases at J, with 10 bases in the middle. CDR1 and CDR2 (germline): SGHAT, FQNNGV. The DNA for the CDR3 is TGTGCCAGCAGCTTAATTTCCTTTCCCTACGAGCAGTACTTC. Amino acids: CASSLISFPYEQYF.

A word on this clone: Within the sample, other DNA sequences also encode this same CDR3. The rearrangement links TRBV27 to TRBJ2-3; TRBD2 is a possible D gene (6 bases). CDR3 length equals 14 residues. Trimming took off 4 bases at V and 3 bases at J, with 11 bases between the two ends. Germline V lookup: CDR1 MNHEY, CDR2 SMNVEV (reference sequence). CDR3 in DNA: TGTGCCAGCAGTTGGGGGAGGTATACAGATACGCAGTATTTT. Translation: CASSWGRYTDTQYF.

This sequence joins TRBV11-2 and TRBJ2-1; D gene ambiguous. Trimming removed 2 bases at V and 1 base at J, with 9 bases between. Germline V gene data show CDR1 as SGHAT and CDR2 as FQNNGV. The CDR3 totals 15 residues. CDR3 residues: CASSLQYGSYNEQFF. In DNA form, the CDR3 reads TGTGCCAGCAGCTTACAGTACGGATCCTACAATGAGCAGTTCTTC.

The genes are TRBV6-5 and TRBJ2-3; D is ambiguous. The V gene lost 2 bases and the J gene lost 4 bases, with 4 bases spanning the gap. Per germline, CDR1 MNHEY and CDR2 SVGAGI. The CDR3 consists of 12 residues. The CDR3 DNA reads TGTGCCAGCAGTTACAACGCAGATACGCAGTATTTT. Translation gives CASSYNADTQYF.